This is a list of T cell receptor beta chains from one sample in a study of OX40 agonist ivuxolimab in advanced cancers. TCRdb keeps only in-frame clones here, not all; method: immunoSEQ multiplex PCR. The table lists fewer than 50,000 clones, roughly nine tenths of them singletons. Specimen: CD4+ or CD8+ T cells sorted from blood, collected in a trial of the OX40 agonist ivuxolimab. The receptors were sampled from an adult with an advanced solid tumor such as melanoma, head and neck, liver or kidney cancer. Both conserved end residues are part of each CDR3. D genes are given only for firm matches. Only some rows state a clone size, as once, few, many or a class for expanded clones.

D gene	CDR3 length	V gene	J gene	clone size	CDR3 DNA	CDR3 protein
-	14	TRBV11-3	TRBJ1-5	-	TGTGCCAGCAGCCTGGGAGGCCCCAACCAGCCCCAGCATTTT	CASSLGGPNQPQHF
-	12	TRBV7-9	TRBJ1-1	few	TGTGCCAGCAGCTCTAGTAACACTGAAGCTTTCTTT	CASSSSNTEAFF
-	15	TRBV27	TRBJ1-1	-	TGTGCCAGCAGTTTATTAGGACGGGCTGGCACTGAAGCTTTCTTT	CASSLLGRAGTEAFF
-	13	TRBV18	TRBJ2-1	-	TGTGCCAGCTCACCCGGCGGATACAATGAGCAGTTCTTC	CASSPGGYNEQFF
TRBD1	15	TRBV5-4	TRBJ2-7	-	TGTGCCAGCAGCTTGTCAGGACAGGGTGCCTACGAGCAGTACTTC	CASSLSGQGAYEQYF
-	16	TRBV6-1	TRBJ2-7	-	TGTGCCAGCAGTGGGACCCCGGGACCCCCGGAGGGCGAGCAGTACTTC	CASSGTPGPPEGEQYF
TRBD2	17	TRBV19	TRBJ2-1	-	TGTGCCAGTAGTATAGTACGGGGGGGACTAGCGGGATGGGAGCAGTTCTTC	CASSIVRGGLAGWEQFF
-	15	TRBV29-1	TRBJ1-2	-	TGCAGCGTTGAAGCGGCAGGGGAGATTGTTTATGGCTACACCTTC	CSVEAAGEIVYGYTF
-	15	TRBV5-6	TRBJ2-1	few	TGTGCCAGCAGCTTGGGGGGTACCCTCTACAATGAGCAGTTCTTC	CASSLGGTLYNEQFF
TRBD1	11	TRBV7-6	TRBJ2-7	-	TGTGCCAGCAGCCCCGGACAGGGACAGTACTTC	CASSPGQGQYF
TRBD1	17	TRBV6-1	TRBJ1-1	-	TGTGCCAGCAGTGAACCGGACAGGCGGGAGGGGGACACTGAAGCTTTCTTT	CASSEPDRREGDTEAFF
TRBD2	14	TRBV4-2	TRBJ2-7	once	TGTGCCAGCAGCCAAGATCCTAGCGGAGACGAGCAGTACTTC	CASSQDPSGDEQYF
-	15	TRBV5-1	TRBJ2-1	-	TGCGCCAGCAGCTTGGAACAGGGCATCTACAATGAGCAGTTCTTC	CASSLEQGIYNEQFF
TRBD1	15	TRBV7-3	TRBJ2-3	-	TGTGCCAGCAGCTCCGGGACAGGGGCTGCCGATACGCAGTATTTT	CASSSGTGAADTQYF
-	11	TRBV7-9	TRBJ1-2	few	TGTGCCAGCAGCAACCCGGGCGGCTACACCTTC	CASSNPGGYTF
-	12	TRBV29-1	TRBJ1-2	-	TGCAGCGCCTTCGGCCCGGAGGGTGGCTACACCTTC	CSAFGPEGGYTF
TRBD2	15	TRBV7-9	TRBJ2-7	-	TGTGCCAGCAGCCGCGCGACTAGCGCGGGTCGCGAGCAGTACTTC	CASSRATSAGREQYF
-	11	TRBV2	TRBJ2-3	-	TGTGCCAGCAGTGTGGCAGATACGCAGTATTTT	CASSVADTQYF
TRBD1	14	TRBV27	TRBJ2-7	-	TGTGCCAGCTCCTCCACAGGGGGCGCCTACGAGCAGTACTTC	CASSSTGGAYEQYF
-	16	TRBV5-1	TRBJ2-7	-	TGCGCCAGCAGCTTGGAGGCCAGGGGAGCCCACTACGAGCAGTACTTC	CASSLEARGAHYEQYF
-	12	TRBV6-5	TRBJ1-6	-	TGTGCCAGCAGTTACCCGAATTCACCCCTCCACTTT	CASSYPNSPLHF
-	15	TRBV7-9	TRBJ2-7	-	TGTGCCAGCAGCTTTGGTCTTCCCTCCTCCTACGAGCAGTACTTC	CASSFGLPSSYEQYF
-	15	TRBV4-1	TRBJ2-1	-	TGCGCCAGCAGCCAAAGTGTGCCTCTACGGGATGAGCAGTTCTTC	CASSQSVPLRDEQFF
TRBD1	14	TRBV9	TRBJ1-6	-	TGTGCCAGCAGCGAGGGACAGTATAATTCACCCCTCCACTTT	CASSEGQYNSPLHF
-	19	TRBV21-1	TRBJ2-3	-	TGTGCCAGCAGCAACAGGTTGATAGTATGCGGGGGGATGACAGATACGCAGTATTTT	CASSNRLIVCGGMTDTQYF
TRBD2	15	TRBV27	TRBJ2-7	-	TGTGCCAGCAGTTTGGTAGCGGGAGGGTCAGGCGAGCAGTACTTC	CASSLVAGGSGEQYF
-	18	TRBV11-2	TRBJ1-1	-	TGTGCCAGCAGGCAATTAGGTACCTGGACAGTAATGAACACTGAAGCTTTCTTT	CASRQLGTWTVMNTEAFF
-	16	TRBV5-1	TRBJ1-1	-	TGCGCCAGCAGCTTGGGTCTGGGAGGGGTGAACACTGAAGCTTTCTTT	CASSLGLGGVNTEAFF